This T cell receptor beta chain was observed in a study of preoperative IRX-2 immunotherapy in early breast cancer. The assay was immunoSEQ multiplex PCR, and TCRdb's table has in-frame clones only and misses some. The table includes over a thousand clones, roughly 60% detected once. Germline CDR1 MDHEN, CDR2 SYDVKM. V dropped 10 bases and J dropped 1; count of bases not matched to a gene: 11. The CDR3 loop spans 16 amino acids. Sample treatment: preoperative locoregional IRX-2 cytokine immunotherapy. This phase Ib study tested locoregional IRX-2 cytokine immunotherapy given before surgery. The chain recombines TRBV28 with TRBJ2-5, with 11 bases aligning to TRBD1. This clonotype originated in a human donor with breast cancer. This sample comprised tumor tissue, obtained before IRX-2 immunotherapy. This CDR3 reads CATAEPGTGGQETQYF. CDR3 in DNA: TGTGCCACCGCAGAACCCGGGACAGGGGGCCAAGAGACCCAGTACTTC. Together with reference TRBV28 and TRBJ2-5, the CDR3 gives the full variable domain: DVKVTQSSRYLVKRTGEKVFLECVQDMDHENMFWYRQDPGLGLRLIYFSYDVKMKEKGDIPEGYSVSREKKERFSLILESASTNQTSMYLCATAEPGTGGQETQYFGPGTRLLVL.